This T cell receptor beta chain was recovered during a study of blood T cell repertoires in COVID-19. At the level of the study: Both acute and convalescent COVID-19 samples were obtained from the United States, Italy and Spain.

Germline loops: CDR1 SGHTA, CDR2 FQGNSA. Deletions cut 4 bases from V and 3 bases from J, with 15 bases between. This CDR3 region has 15 residues. Repertoires were generated with immunoSEQ multiplex PCR, while TCRdb's copy carries only in-frame clones and drops some. Among roughly 87,000 clones listed, approximately 79% were seen once. This clonotype originated in an elderly woman with acute or convalescent COVID-19. The chain uses TRBV7-2 and TRBJ1-1; the D gene is possibly TRBD1 (5 bases). The sample consisted of peripheral blood. In DNA form, the CDR3 reads TGTGCCAGCAGCTCCCGGGGGATGCCGTACACTGAAGCTTTCTTT. This codes for CASSSRGMPYTEAFF.